This TCR beta chain was recorded in a study of T-cell reconstitution after alpha-beta-depleted transplantation in children. Unique molecular identifiers tagged the TCRbeta library. TCRdb reprocessed the PCR reads via MiXCR and lists one record per CDR3 protein. The sample has about 610,000 distinct CDR3 sequences; 8% to 11% are singletons. Germline V gives CDR1 SGHDN, CDR2 FVKESK. This CDR3 contains 16 residues. Trimming removed 5 bases from V and 3 bases from J, with 16 bases in between. This clonotype was recorded at least ten times. Sample: PBMCs from the stem cell graft donor, taken from the stem cell graft. The V call is TRBV14, the J call TRBJ2-2; D not certain. The sequence came from a human donor who donated a stem cell graft to a child with acute myeloid leukemia. In nucleotides, the CDR3 is TGTGCCAGCAGCGTTATTACAAGCAAGGACACCGGGGAGCTGTTTTTT. Translating gives CASSVITSKDTGELFF.